Below, 3 T cell receptor beta chains from the same sample are listed, as sequenced in a study of radiation and T cells in renal cell carcinoma. Some clones are missing from TCRdb's copy, which holds only in-frame ones; the method was immunoSEQ multiplex PCR. Here the sample spans about 130,000 clones, around nine tenths being singletons. The time point here: blood 2 weeks post-SBRT. As for treatment: 15 Gy SBRT to primary tumor, nephrectomy 4 weeks later. This specimen was blood, taken from a patient whose treatment included radiotherapy and nephrectomy. These receptors were collected from a woman in her 70s with renal cell carcinoma.

The rearrangement uses TRBV5-1 and TRBJ2-2, with 11 bases lining up with TRBD2. The CDR3 extends over 15 amino acids. Looked up from germline, CDR1 is SGHRS and CDR2 is YFSETQ. The ends lost 0 bases at V and 5 bases at J; junction bases unmatched: 0. The CDR3 nucleotides read TGCGCCAGCAGCTTGGGACTAGCGGGGACCGGGGAGCTGTTTTTT. This sequence encodes CASSLGLAGTGELFF. Based on the CDR3 plus reference TRBV5-1 and TRBJ2-2, the full variable domain is KAGVTQTPRYLIKTRGQQVTLSCSPISGHRSVSWYQQTPGQGLQFLFEYFSETQRNKGNFPGRFSGRQFSNSRSEMNVSTLELGDSALYLCASSLGLAGTGELFFGEGSRLTVL.

The gene calls are TRBV6-5 and TRBJ1-2; D perhaps matches TRBD1 (5 bases). CDR3 length: 15 residues. CDR1 is MNHEY and CDR2 is SVGAGI in the germline V gene. The V end was cut by 2 bases, the J end by 2 bases, with 12 bases between. CDR3: CASSYGGPHNYGYTF. The CDR3 coding sequence is TGTGCCAGCAGTTACGGGGGACCGCACAACTATGGCTACACCTTC.

CDR3 in DNA: TGTGCCAGCAGCCTTACCTCGGACTATGGCTACACCTTC. Its translation is CASSLTSDYGYTF. The rearrangement joins TRBV7-3 to TRBJ1-2; no clear D gene. Trimming shortened V by 5 bases and J by 3 bases, and 10 bases separated the two germline ends. CDR1 is SGHTA and CDR2 is FQGTGA in the germline V gene. The CDR3 has 13 amino acids. Together with reference TRBV7-3 and TRBJ1-2, the CDR3 gives the full variable domain: GAGVSQTPSNKVTEKGKYVELRCDPISGHTALYWYRQSLGQGPEFLIYFQGTGAADDSGLPNDRFFAVRPEGSVSTLKIQRTERGDSAVYLCASSLTSDYGYTFGSGTRLTVV.